This TCR beta chain appears in the sequencing data of a study of blood T cell repertoires in COVID-19. Across the whole study: Researchers got acute and convalescent COVID-19 samples from the United States, Italy and Spain. Sample material is recorded as cDNA or gDNA derived from T cells, B-cell-depleted T cells, or PBMCs.

V was shortened by 3 bases and J by 3 bases, with 13 bases between the two germline ends. This CDR3 is 14 amino acids long. Germline loops: CDR1 SGDLS, CDR2 YYNGEE. Methods used by the authors: Amplifying reference gene primers gave estimates of nucleated cell counts. Clones were read by immunoSEQ multiplex PCR, and TCRdb kept only the in-frame ones, dropping some. V, J and clone size are taken as reported in that table, and D and trimming were inferred from the DNA itself. This table holds under 300,000 clones, roughly nine tenths found once. The rearrangement links TRBV9 to TRBJ2-7; tentatively, D is TRBD2 (5 bases). Sequencing was carried out using peripheral blood. The sequence was collected from a woman between 40 and 50 years old who had recovered from COVID-19. The CDR3, as DNA: TGTGCCAGCAGCGCCTCGGAAAGCGGCTACGAGCAGTACTTC. It yields the protein CASSASESGYEQYF.